These 3 T cell receptor beta chains were all obtained from the same sample, sequenced in a study of T cells after yellow fever vaccination. TCRdb used MiXCR to reprocess the 5' RACE reads, holding one entry per CDR3 protein. The repertoire holds about 340,000 distinct CDR3 sequences, 3.5% to 4.5% seen once, with approximately 24% in the top ten. The sequencing here drew on PBMCs, taken 5 days after the yellow fever booster vaccination. These receptors came from a man aged 18 to 30 who received the YFV17D yellow fever vaccine.

This clonotype has at least ten counts. The chain combines TRBV2 with TRBJ2-1; 10 positions match TRBD2. The CDR3 has 15 residues. The germline V gene has CDR1 SNHLY and CDR2 FYNNEI. V gave up 5 bases and J gave up 8 bases; unmatched junction bases: 9. The CDR3 nucleotides are TGTGCCAGCAGTCTAGGGACTAGCGAGTCGGATGAGCAGTTCTTC. It codes for CASSLGTSESDEQFF.

This clonotype has a count of ten or more. The V and J genes are TRBV7-2 and TRBJ2-1; 10 nucleotides line up with TRBD2. The CDR3 covers 16 residues. Germline V CDR1 and CDR2: SGHTA, FQGNSA. Trimming at V came to 4 bases and at J to 9 bases, leaving 12 bases not matched to a gene. The CDR3 protein is CASSSMPSGGAGEQFF. CDR3 DNA sequence: TGTGCCAGCAGCTCTATGCCCAGCGGGGGGGCGGGTGAGCAGTTCTTC.

This chain uses TRBV2 with TRBJ1-4; 9 positions agree with TRBD1. CDR3 size: 14 residues. Germline assignment: CDR1 SNHLY and CDR2 FYNNEI. Trimming at V came to 7 bases and at J to 8 bases, leaving 8 bases not matched to a gene. Written as DNA, the CDR3 is TGTGCCAGCACTCGCACGACAGGGGGAGAAAAACTGTTTTTT. Translation: CASTRTTGGEKLFF.